The source of this TCR beta chain is a study of cytotoxic CD8 clonotypes in ibrutinib-treated CLL. TCRdb's copy holds only in-frame clones and misses some; the assay was immunoSEQ multiplex PCR. Of approximately 130,000 clones listed, roughly 84% were seen once; the top ten hold around 3.3%. Germline CDR1 is SGHNT and CDR2 is YYREEE (reference sequence). The CDR3 extends over 15 amino acids. J lost 0 bases, V lost 7 bases, and 6 bases had no gene match. The receptor was derived from a human donor with chronic lymphocytic leukemia. J is TRBJ2-3 and V is TRBV5-4; 9 bases match TRBD1. Source: PBMCs, taken after 24 months of ibrutinib treatment. CDR3 nucleotides: TGTGCCAGCGCCTCCGGGACAGGGAGCACAGATACGCAGTATTTT. This gives the protein CASASGTGSTDTQYF. Using reference TRBV5-4 and TRBJ2-3 for the parts outside the CDR3, the full variable domain is ETGVTQSPTHLIKTRGQQVTLRCSSQSGHNTVSWYQQALGQGPQFIFQYYREEENGRGNFPPRFSGLQFPNYSSELNVNALELDDSALYLCASASGTGSTDTQYFGPGTRLTVL.